The clone carrying this T cell receptor beta chain was seen just once. As yet, its antigen is unknown. The repertoire was sequenced with immunoSEQ multiplex PCR; TCRdb's copy has only in-frame clones and lacks some. The table lists about 1.1 million clones, 78% of them singletons. The V gene end was trimmed by 1 base and the J gene end by 3 bases; junction bases not matched to a gene: 5. The CDR3 spans 15 residues. CDR1 and CDR2 from the germline V gene are MNHNS and SASEGT. The entry originates in a study of shared clonotypes between healthy human individuals. Study context: The donor pool was made up of two women and three men aged 18 to 49. Broader study findings: The naive CD4 repertoires of several donors were compared, and approximately 5% of clonotypes were shared.

This chain links TRBV6-1 with TRBJ1-2, with TRBD1 matching over 7 bases. The clonotype was recovered from a man younger than 30 in good health. Some clones in this sample may be carry-over from other donors' samples. The sample consisted of memory CD4+ T cells from PBMCs. Noted subset: CD45RA-negative fraction. The CDR3 DNA reads as TGTGCCAGCAGTGAAGGGCAGGGGGGGTACTATGGCTACACCTTC. Protein: CASSEGQGGYYGYTF.